Listed here is a single T cell receptor beta chain. TCRdb's table, derived via immunoSEQ multiplex PCR, lists solely in-frame clones and lacks some. Of a few hundred thousand clones listed, less than 90% are singletons. The sample is drawn from a study of blood T cell repertoires in COVID-19. This CDR3 is built from 11 residues. V lost 8 bases, J lost 6 bases, and 11 bases lay in between. From germline, CDR1 is ENHRY and CDR2 SYGVKD. The TCR sequence derives from a woman between 65 and 79 years old with COVID-19, enrolled during active disease. This chain connects TRBV10-3 to TRBJ2-7; D is perhaps TRBD1 (5 bases). The source material was peripheral blood. The chain's CDR3 is CAIGATAEQYF. CDR3 nucleotide sequence: TGTGCCATCGGGGCGACGGCCGAGCAGTACTTC.